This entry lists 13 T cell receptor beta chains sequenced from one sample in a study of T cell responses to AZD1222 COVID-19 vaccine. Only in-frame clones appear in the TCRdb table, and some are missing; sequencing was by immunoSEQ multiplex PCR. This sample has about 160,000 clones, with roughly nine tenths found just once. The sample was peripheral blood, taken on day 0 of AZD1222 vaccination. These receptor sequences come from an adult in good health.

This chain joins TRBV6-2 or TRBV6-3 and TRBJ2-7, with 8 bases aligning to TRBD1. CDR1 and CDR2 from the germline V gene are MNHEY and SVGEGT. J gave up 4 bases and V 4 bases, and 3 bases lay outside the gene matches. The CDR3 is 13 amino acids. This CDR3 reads CASSWTGQYEQYF. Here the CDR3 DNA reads TGTGCCAGCAGTTGGACAGGGCAATACGAGCAGTACTTC.

The CDR3 region is CASSYSTRGETQYF. Written as DNA, the CDR3 is TGTGCCAGCAGTTACTCGACCAGAGGAGAGACCCAGTACTTC. The genes are TRBV6-5 and TRBJ2-5, with D uncertain. The CDR3 has 14 residues. V was cut by 0 bases and J by 4 bases, with 9 bases left in between. CDR1 is MNHEY and CDR2 is SVGAGI in the germline V gene.

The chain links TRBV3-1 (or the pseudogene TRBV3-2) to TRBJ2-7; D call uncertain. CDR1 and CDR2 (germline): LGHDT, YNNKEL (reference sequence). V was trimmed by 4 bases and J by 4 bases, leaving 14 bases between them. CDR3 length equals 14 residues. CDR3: CASSRYGSLYEQYF. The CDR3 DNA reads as TGTGCCAGCAGCCGGTACGGCTCCCTATACGAGCAGTACTTC.

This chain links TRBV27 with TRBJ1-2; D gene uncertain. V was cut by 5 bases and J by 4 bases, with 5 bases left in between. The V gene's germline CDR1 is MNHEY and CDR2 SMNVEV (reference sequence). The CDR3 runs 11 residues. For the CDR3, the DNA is TGTGCCAGCAGTCTGATCTATGGCTACACCTTC. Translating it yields CASSLIYGYTF.

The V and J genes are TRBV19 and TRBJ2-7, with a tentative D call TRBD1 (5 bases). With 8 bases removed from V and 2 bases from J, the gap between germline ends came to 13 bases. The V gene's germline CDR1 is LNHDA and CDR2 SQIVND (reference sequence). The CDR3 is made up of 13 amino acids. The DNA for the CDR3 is TGTGCCAGTGGAAGAACACAGGCCTACGAGCAGTACTTC. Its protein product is CASGRTQAYEQYF. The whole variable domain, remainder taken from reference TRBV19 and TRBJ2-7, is DGGITQSPKYLFRKEGQNVTLSCEQNLNHDAMYWYRQDPGQGLRLIYYSQIVNDFQKGDIAEGYSVSREKKESFPLTVTSAQKNPTAFYLCASGRTQAYEQYFGPGTRLTVT.

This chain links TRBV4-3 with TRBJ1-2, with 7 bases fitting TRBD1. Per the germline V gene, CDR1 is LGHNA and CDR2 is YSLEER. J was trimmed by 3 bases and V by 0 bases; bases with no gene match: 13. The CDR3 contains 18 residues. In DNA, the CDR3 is TGCGCCAGCAGCCAAGATTTCGCCCGGACAGGAGAGGACTATGGCTACACCTTC. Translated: CASSQDFARTGEDYGYTF.

CDR3 sequence: CASSETDGYTF. As DNA, the CDR3 is TGTGCCAGTAGTGAAACGGATGGCTACACCTTC. The V call is TRBV19, the J call TRBJ1-2; D gene ambiguous. The germline V gene encodes CDR1 LNHDA and CDR2 SQIVND (reference sequence). V dropped 5 bases and J dropped 6 bases, with 7 bases sitting between them. The CDR3 totals 11 residues.

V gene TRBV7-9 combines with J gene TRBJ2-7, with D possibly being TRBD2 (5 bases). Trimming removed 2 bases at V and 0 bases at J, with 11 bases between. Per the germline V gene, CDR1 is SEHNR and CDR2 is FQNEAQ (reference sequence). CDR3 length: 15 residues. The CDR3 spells CASSLFGEPSYEQYF. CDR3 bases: TGTGCCAGCAGCTTATTCGGGGAACCCTCCTACGAGCAGTACTTC.

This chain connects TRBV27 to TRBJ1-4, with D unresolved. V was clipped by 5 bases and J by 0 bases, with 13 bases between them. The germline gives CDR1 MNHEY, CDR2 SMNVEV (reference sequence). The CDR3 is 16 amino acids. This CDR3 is CASSISPGATNEKLFF. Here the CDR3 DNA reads TGTGCCAGCAGTATTAGCCCCGGAGCAACTAATGAAAAACTGTTTTTT.

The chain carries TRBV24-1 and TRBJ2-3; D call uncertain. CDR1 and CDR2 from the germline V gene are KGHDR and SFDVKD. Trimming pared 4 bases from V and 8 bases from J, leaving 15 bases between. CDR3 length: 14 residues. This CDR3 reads CATSEGFGPVTQYF. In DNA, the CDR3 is TGTGCCACCAGTGAGGGCTTTGGGCCGGTTACGCAGTATTTT.

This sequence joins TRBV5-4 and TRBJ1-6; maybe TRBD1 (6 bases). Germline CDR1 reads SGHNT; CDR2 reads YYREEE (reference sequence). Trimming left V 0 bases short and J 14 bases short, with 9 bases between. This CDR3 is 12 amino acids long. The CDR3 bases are TGTGCCAGCAGCTTGGGGGGGGACACCCTCCACTTT. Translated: CASSLGGDTLHF. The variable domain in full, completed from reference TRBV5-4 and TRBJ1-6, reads ETGVTQSPTHLIKTRGQQVTLRCSSQSGHNTVSWYQQALGQGPQFIFQYYREEENGRGNFPPRFSGLQFPNYSSELNVNALELDDSALYLCASSLGGDTLHFGNGTRLTVT.

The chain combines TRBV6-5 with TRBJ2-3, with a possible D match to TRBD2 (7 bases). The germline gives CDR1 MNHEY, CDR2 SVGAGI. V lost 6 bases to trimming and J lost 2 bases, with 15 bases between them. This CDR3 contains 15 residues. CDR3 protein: CASRGGGGNTDTQYF. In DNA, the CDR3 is TGTGCCAGCAGGGGAGGGGGGGGCAACACAGATACGCAGTATTTT.

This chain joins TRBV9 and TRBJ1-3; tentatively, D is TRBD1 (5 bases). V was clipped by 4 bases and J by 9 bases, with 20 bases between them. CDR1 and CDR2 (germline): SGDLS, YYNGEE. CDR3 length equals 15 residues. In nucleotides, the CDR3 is TGTGCCAGCAGCCCCCATACCGGGCAGGGTCCCACCATATATTTT. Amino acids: CASSPHTGQGPTIYF. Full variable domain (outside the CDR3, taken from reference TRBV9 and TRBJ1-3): DSGVTQTPKHLITATGQRVTLRCSPRSGDLSVYWYQQSLDQGLQFLIQYYNGEERAKGNILERFSAQQFPDLHSELNLSSLELGDSALYFCASSPHTGQGPTIYFGEGSWLTVV.